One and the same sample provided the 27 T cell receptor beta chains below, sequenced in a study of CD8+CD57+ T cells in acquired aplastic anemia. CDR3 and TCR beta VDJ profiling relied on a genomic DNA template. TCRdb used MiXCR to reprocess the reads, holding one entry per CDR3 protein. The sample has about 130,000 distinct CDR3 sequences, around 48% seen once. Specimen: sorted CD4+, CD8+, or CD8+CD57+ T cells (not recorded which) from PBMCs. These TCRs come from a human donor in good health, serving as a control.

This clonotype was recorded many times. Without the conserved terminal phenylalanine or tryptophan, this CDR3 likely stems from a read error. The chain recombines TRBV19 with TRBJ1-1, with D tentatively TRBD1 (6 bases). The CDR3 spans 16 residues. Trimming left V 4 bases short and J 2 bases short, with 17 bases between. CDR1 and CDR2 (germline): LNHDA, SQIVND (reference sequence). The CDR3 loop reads CASSTPRGRINTEAFL. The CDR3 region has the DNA TGTGCCAGTAGTACCCCACGGGGGCGAATTAACACTGAAGCTTTCCTT.

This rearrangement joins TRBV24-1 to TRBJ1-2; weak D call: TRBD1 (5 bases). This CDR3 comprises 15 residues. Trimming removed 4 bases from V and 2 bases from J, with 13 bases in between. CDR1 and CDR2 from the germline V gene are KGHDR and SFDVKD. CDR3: CATSDISQVNYGYTF. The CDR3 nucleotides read TGTGCCACCAGTGACATATCACAGGTCAACTATGGCTACACCTTC.

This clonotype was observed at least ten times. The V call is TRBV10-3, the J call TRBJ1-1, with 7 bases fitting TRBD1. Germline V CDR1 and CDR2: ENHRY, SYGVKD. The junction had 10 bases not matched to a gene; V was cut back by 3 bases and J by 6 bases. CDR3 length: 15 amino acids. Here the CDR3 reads CAISERGGAEPEAFF. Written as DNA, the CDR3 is TGTGCCATCAGTGAAAGAGGGGGCGCGGAACCTGAAGCTTTCTTT.

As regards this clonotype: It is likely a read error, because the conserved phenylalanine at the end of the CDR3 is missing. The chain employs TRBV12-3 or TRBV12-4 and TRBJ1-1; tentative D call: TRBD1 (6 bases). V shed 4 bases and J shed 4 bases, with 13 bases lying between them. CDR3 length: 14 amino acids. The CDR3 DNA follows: TGTGCCAGCAGTTGGGAGGGGGTGGGCACTGAAGCTTTCATT. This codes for CASSWEGVGTEAFI.

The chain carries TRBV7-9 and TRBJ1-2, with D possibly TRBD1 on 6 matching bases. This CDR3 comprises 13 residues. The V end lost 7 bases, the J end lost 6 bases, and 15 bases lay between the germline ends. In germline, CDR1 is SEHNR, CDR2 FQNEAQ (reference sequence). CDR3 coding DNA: TGTGCCAGCACCCCCCTTCAGGGGCATGGCTACACCTTC. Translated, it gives CASTPLQGHGYTF.

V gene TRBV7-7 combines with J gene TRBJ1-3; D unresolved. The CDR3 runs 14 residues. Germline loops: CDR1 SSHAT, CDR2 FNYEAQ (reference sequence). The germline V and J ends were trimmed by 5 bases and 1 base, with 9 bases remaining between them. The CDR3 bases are TGTGCCAGCAGCCCTAGAGAGTCTGGAAACACCATATATTTT. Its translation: CASSPRESGNTIYF.

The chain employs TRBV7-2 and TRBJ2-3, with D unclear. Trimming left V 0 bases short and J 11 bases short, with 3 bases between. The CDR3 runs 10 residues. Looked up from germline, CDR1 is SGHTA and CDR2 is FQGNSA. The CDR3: CASSLAGQYF. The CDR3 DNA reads TGTGCCAGCAGCTTAGCCGGGCAGTATTTT.

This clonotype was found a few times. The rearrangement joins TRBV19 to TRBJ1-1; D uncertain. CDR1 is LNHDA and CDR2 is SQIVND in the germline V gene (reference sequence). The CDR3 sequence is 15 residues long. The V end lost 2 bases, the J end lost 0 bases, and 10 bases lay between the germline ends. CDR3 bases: TGTGCCAGTAGTATACAGCTATCTATGAACACTGAAGCTTTCTTT. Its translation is CASSIQLSMNTEAFF.

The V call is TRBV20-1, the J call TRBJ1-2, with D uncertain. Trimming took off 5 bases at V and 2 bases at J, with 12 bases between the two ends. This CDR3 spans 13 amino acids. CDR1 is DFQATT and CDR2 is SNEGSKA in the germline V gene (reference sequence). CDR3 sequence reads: CSALDQENYGYTF. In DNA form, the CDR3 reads TGCAGTGCTTTGGACCAAGAAAACTATGGCTACACCTTC.

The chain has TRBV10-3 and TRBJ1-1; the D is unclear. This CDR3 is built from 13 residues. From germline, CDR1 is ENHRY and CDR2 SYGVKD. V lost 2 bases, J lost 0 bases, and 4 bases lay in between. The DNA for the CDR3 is TGTGCCATCAGTGAGAAGGTGAACACTGAAGCTTTCTTT. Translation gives CAISEKVNTEAFF.

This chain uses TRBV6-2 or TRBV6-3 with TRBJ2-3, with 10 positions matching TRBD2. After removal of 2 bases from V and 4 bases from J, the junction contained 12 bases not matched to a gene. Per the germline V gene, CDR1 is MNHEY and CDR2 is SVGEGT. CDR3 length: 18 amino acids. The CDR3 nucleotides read TGTGCCAGCAGTTACGGGGCTAGCGGGGGCATATGGCCAGATACGCAGTATTTT. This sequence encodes CASSYGASGGIWPDTQYF.

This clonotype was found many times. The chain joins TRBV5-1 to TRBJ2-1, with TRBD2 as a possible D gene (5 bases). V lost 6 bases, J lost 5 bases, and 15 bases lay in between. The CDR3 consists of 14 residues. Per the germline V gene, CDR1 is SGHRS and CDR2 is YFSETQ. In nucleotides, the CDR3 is TGCGCCAGCAAAGTAGGAGGCGCCGACAATGAGCAGTTCTTC. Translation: CASKVGGADNEQFF.

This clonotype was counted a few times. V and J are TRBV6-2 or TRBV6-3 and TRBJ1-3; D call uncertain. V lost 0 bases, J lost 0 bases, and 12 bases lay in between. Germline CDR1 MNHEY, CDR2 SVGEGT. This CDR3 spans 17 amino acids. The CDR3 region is CASSYSPRILSGNTIYF. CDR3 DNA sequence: TGTGCCAGCAGTTACTCCCCACGGATTCTCTCTGGAAACACCATATATTTT.

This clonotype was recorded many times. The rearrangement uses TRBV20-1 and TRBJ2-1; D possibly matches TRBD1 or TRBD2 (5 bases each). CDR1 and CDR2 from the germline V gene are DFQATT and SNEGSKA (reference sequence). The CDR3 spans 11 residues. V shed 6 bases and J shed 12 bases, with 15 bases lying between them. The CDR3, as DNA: TGCAGTGCCCGGGGCGGTAAGGGGCAGTTCTTC. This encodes CSARGGKGQFF.

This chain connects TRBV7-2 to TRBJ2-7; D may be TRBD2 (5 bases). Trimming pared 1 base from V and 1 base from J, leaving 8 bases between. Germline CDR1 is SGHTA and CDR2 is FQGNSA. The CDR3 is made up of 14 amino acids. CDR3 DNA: TGTGCCAGCAGCTTAGGGGAGAGGTCCTACGAGCAGTACTTC. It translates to CASSLGERSYEQYF.

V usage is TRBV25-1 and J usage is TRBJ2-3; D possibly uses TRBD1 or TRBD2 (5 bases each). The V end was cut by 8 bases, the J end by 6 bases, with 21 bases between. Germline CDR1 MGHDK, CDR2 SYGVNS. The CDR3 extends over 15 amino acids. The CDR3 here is CASDEGTTIADTQYF. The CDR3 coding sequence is TGTGCCAGCGATGAAGGGACGACGATCGCCGATACGCAGTATTTT.

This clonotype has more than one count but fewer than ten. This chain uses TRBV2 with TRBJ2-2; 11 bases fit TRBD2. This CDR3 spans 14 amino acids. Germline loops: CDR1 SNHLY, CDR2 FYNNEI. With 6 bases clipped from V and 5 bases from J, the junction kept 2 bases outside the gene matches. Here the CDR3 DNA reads TGTGCCAGCAGAGGGACTAGCGGAACCGGGGAGCTGTTTTTT. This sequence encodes CASRGTSGTGELFF.

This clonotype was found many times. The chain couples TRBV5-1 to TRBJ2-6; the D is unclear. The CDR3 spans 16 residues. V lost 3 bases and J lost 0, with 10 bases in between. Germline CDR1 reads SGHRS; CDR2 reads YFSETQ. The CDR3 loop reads CASSSNYNSGANVLTF. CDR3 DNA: TGCGCCAGCAGCTCCAATTACAACTCTGGGGCCAACGTCCTGACTTTC. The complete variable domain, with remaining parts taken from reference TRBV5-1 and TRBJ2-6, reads KAGVTQTPRYLIKTRGQQVTLSCSPISGHRSVSWYQQTPGQGLQFLFEYFSETQRNKGNFPGRFSGRQFSNSRSEMNVSTLELGDSALYLCASSSNYNSGANVLTFGAGSRLTVL.

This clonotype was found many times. The CDR3 region has the DNA TGCAGTGCTAGAGACCCCACAGCTAGATCCTACGAGCAGTACTTC. The encoded protein is CSARDPTARSYEQYF. The chain has TRBV20-1 and TRBJ2-7; D call uncertain. This CDR3 contains 15 residues. Germline CDR1 DFQATT, CDR2 SNEGSKA (reference sequence). The V end lost 0 bases, the J end lost 1 base, and 13 bases lay between the germline ends.

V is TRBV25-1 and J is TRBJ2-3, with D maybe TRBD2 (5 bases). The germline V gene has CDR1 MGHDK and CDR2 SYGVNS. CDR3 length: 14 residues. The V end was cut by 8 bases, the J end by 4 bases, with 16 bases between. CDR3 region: CASSDALDSDTQYF. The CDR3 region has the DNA TGTGCCAGCTCCGATGCCCTGGACTCAGATACGCAGTATTTT.

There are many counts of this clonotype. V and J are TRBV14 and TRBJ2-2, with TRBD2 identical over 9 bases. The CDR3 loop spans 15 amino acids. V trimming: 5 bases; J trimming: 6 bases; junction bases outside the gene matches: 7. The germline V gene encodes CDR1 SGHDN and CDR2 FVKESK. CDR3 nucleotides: TGTGCCAGCAGCTCCCAGCGGGGGGCTGCCGGGGAGCTGTTTTTT. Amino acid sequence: CASSSQRGAAGELFF.

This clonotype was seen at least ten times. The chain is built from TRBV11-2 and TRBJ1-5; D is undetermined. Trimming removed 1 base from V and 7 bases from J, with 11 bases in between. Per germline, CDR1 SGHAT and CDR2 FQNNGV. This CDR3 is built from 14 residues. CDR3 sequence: CASSLGGSSQPQHF. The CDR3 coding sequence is TGTGCCAGCAGCTTAGGAGGGAGTTCCCAGCCCCAGCATTTT.

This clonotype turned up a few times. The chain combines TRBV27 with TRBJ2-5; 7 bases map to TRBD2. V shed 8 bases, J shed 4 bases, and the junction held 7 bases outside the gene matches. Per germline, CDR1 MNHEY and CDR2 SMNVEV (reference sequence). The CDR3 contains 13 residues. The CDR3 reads CASSRREGETQYF. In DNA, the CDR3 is TGTGCCAGCTCGCGCAGGGAGGGAGAGACCCAGTACTTC.

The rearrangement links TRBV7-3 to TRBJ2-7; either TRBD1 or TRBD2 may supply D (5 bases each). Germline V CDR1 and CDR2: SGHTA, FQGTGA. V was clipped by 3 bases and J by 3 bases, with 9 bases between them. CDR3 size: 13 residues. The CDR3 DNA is TGTGCCAGCAGCTTGGGACCGCTCTACGAGCAGTACTTC. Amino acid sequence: CASSLGPLYEQYF.

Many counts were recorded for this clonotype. CDR3 bases: TGCAGTGCACCCTCGAGAACGGGACTAGCGGGGGGTAGCTCCTACAATGAGCAGTTCTTC. This encodes CSAPSRTGLAGGSSYNEQFF. The chain uses TRBV20-1 and TRBJ2-1; 15 nucleotides align to TRBD2. CDR3 length: 20 amino acids. CDR1 is DFQATT, CDR2 SNEGSKA, per germline (reference sequence). Trimming cost V 6 bases and J 0 bases; bases outside gene matches: 15.

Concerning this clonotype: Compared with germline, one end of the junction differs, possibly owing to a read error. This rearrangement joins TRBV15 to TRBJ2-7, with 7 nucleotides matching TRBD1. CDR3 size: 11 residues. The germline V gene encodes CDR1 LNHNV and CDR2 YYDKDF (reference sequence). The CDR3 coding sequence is TGTGCCACCAGCAGACGGCCAGGGGGAAACTTC. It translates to CATSRRPGGNF.

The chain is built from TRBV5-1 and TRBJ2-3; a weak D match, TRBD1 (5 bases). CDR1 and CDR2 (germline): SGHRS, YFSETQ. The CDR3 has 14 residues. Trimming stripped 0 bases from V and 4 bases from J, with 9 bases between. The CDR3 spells CASSLAQGSDTQYF. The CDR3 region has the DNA TGCGCCAGCAGCTTGGCCCAGGGTTCAGATACGCAGTATTTT.